Listed below are T cell receptor beta chains from one sample, sequenced in a study of cytomegalovirus exposure and HLA in healthy donors. The method was immunoSEQ multiplex PCR; TCRdb's version includes in-frame clones alone and lacks a portion of them. The sample lists around 110,000 clones; 9.5% were seen once. The sequenced material came from PBMCs. The receptor set was obtained from a young man in good health and CMV-seronegative. CDR3s include the opening cysteine and the closing phenylalanine or tryptophan.

J,V,CDR3
TRBJ2-7,TRBV7-9,CASTLAGTGASYEQYF
TRBJ1-1,TRBV12-5,CASGLVSQGSGEAFF
TRBJ2-7,TRBV11-3,CASSLMRQSGDQYF
-,TRBV2,CASIPGLAGETSYEQYF
TRBJ2-3,TRBV30,CAWRGGGPTQYF
TRBJ2-2,TRBV7-3,CASSPKDRGNTGELFF
TRBJ1-2,TRBV5-4,CASSTTGLEYGYTF
TRBJ2-1,TRBV7-2,CASSLEFSTHEQFF
TRBJ2-7,TRBV27,CASSLSPSRTGGYEQYF
TRBJ2-2,TRBV11-3,CASRGEGRRGTGELFF
TRBJ2-5,TRBV4-1,CASSQAVPTRTQYF
TRBJ1-6,TRBV5-1,CASSSRDTGGSYNSPLHF
TRBJ1-5,TRBV6-6,CASSLQGYNQPQHF
TRBJ2-1,TRBV2,CASTDRSYNEQFF
TRBJ2-5,TRBV7-2,CASRHRGQETQYF
TRBJ1-2,TRBV4-3,CASSQTQGFAYGYTF
TRBJ1-2,TRBV18,CASSPMVQGSNYGYTF
TRBJ2-1,TRBV5-1,CASSLGGGRGREQFF
TRBJ2-1,TRBV23-1,CASSPRGDNEQFF
TRBJ1-1,TRBV6-5,CASRSVGDTEAFF
TRBJ1-2,TRBV5-5,CASSLGGQGLGYGYTF
TRBJ2-1,TRBV19,CASSIQGSGEQFF
TRBJ1-3,TRBV7-9,CASSLGFSGWGGNTIYF
TRBJ1-5,TRBV19,CASQKQGGIQPQHF
TRBJ1-4,TRBV28,CASSLTGLNEKLFF
TRBJ1-1,TRBV7-9,CASSLRAEAFF
TRBJ1-4,TRBV30,CAWTGTGEKLFF
TRBJ2-3,TRBV4-2,CASSLAANTQYF
TRBJ2-7,TRBV7-2,CASSVDRGDPYEQYF
TRBJ1-4,TRBV4-3,CASSQDRAVEKLFF
TRBJ2-2,TRBV5-1,CASSLVNVHGNTGELFF
TRBJ2-1,TRBV6-6,CASSYGLAGDGGEQFF
TRBJ2-7,TRBV4-2,CASSQEGLYRSSSYEQYF
TRBJ2-3,TRBV29-1,CSVPTGDTQYF
TRBJ1-4,TRBV7-9,CASSLGQAYEKLFF
TRBJ2-7,TRBV11-2,CASSSTSGRAGEQYF
TRBJ2-2,TRBV27,CASRRTSGVAGELFF
TRBJ1-2,TRBV10-2,CASTAGRDYGYTF
TRBJ2-1,TRBV10-1,CASSEALYSVSGNEQFF
TRBJ1-1,TRBV13,CASSLDSVNTEAFF
TRBJ2-3,TRBV28,CASPPVGLAGGTDTQYF
TRBJ2-5,TRBV30,CAWSLSGGQETQYF
TRBJ1-4,TRBV5-1,CASSFSGLANEKLFF
TRBJ1-6,TRBV27,CASSKDGLGWSPLHF
TRBJ1-1,TRBV19,CASTTGDTEAFF
TRBJ1-1,TRBV6-6,CASSYSMGQGKTEAFF
TRBJ2-1,TRBV19,CASSPGRGSYNEQFF
TRBJ2-1,TRBV15,CATSRTSGSRASYNEQFF
TRBJ2-7,TRBV5-6,CASSLEAGRYEQYF
TRBJ2-3,TRBV4-3,CASSQGTSSSPDTQYF
TRBJ2-2,TRBV9,CASNLGQINTGELFF
TRBJ2-7,TRBV5-5,CASSMGQGGYEQYF
TRBJ1-1,TRBV18,CASSSVRGGTEAFF
TRBJ1-1,TRBV4-3,CASSQDRGNTEAFF